Listed below are T cell receptor beta chains from one sample, sequenced in a study of CD8 T cells in ankylosing spondylitis. MiXCR, applied by TCRdb to the 5' RACE reads, yields one record per CDR3 protein. Of roughly 250,000 distinct CDR3 sequences listed, 10% are singletons. The source material was blood, either unsorted or a sorted T cell fraction (not recorded which). Source of these receptors: a male donor with ankylosing spondylitis or in good health (not recorded which). The CDR3 runs from the conserved cysteine through the conserved F or W. The D gene is left open where the match is weak. The size entry is marked missing in some rows and otherwise reads once, few, many or a size class.

V gene,clone size,J gene,D gene,CDR3 DNA,CDR3 protein
TRBV5-1,few,TRBJ1-1,NA,TGCGCCAGCAGCATGGTTGGGGATAACACTGAAGCTTTCTTT,CASSMVGDNTEAFF
TRBV12-3/TRBV12-4,many,TRBJ2-7,NA,TGTGCCAGCAGACAGGGTGTCTACGAGCAGTACTTC,CASRQGVYEQYF
TRBV7-9,many,TRBJ1-6,NA,TGTGCCAGCAGCTCCGGCACGTTTTCGGGTTCACCCCTCCACTTT,CASSSGTFSGSPLHF
TRBV7-9,many,TRBJ1-3,NA,TGTGCCAGCAGCTTACAGGGTGGAAACACCATATATTTT,CASSLQGGNTIYF
TRBV27,many,TRBJ2-7,TRBD2,TGTGCCAGCAGTTTATCTAGCGGGAGGCAAACCTACGAGCAGTACTTC,CASSLSSGRQTYEQYF
TRBV5-6,many,TRBJ2-5,NA,TGTGCCAGCAGCTGGAGGGGGGCGAGAGAGACCCAGTACTTC,CASSWRGARETQYF
TRBV7-9,few,TRBJ2-1,NA,TGTGCCAGCAGCTTAGTTCCTAGCTCCTACAATGAGCAGTTCTTC,CASSLVPSSYNEQFF
TRBV12-3/TRBV12-4,many,TRBJ2-1,TRBD2,TGTGCCAGCAGCCCTCGACTAGCCTACTCCTACAATGAGCAGTTCTTC,CASSPRLAYSYNEQFF
TRBV12-3/TRBV12-4,NA,TRBJ1-1,NA,TGTGCCAGCAGTTTTAGGGCCTCGGTCGCAGAAGCTTTCTTT,CASSFRASVAEAFF
TRBV6-2/TRBV6-3,NA,TRBJ2-3,TRBD2,TGTGCCAGCAGCTCCGGGACTAGCAGCAGCACAGATACGCAGTATTTT,CASSSGTSSSTDTQYF
TRBV7-7,many,TRBJ2-1,TRBD2,TGTGCCAGCAGCCCCTTAGGCGGGAGACAGTACAATGAGCAGTTCTTC,CASSPLGGRQYNEQFF
TRBV3-1,NA,TRBJ2-3,TRBD2,TGTGCCAGCAGCCATGGGACTAGCGGGAAAGTTATAGATACGCAGTATTTT,CASSHGTSGKVIDTQYF
TRBV5-1,many,TRBJ2-7,TRBD2,TGCGCCAGCAGCTTCAGACCGGGACTAGCGGGAGGCTCCTCCTACGAGCAGTACTTC,CASSFRPGLAGGSSYEQYF
TRBV7-2,few,TRBJ1-2,NA,TGTGCCAGCAGCTTTAGGGGGTCCGGCTATGGCTACACCTTC,CASSFRGSGYGYTF
TRBV7-9,many,TRBJ1-6,NA,TGTGCCAGCAGCTTGGGGGGAGTGATCAATTCACCCCTCCACTTT,CASSLGGVINSPLHF
TRBV30,NA,TRBJ1-1,NA,TGTGCCTGGAGTGCTCCCAACAAGGTTGCTTTCTTT,CAWSAPNKVAFF
TRBV5-1,many,TRBJ2-2,TRBD1,TGCGCCACTTACGGACAGGGACAGAACACCGGGGAGCTGTTTTTT,CATYGQGQNTGELFF
TRBV29-1,many,TRBJ2-3,NA,TGCAGCGTTGAAGACAAAGATACGCAGTATTTT,CSVEDKDTQYF
TRBV12-3/TRBV12-4,many,TRBJ1-2,NA,TGTGCCAGCAGTTTAATGTCGGCGGAGACCTATGGCTACACCTTC,CASSLMSAETYGYTF
TRBV23-1,NA,TRBJ1-2,NA,TGCGCCAGCACCCTCATAATAGAGGGAGAAAGGAGGGACTATGGCTACACCTTC,CASTLIIEGERRDYGYTF
TRBV20-1,many,TRBJ2-3,NA,TGCAGTGCTAGTGTCGGAACGGGAACAGATACGCAGTATTTT,CSASVGTGTDTQYF
TRBV10-3,many,TRBJ2-3,NA,TGTGCCATCAGTAATCCTAGCGCGACCACAGATACGCAGTATTTT,CAISNPSATTDTQYF
TRBV7-8,NA,TRBJ2-7,NA,TGTGCCAGCAGCTCGGGACTCAACGAGCAGTACTTC,CASSSGLNEQYF
TRBV24-1,many,TRBJ2-1,TRBD2,TGTGCCACCAGTTCGGGACTAGCGGGGGCGGGGAATGAGCAGTTCTTC,CATSSGLAGAGNEQFF
TRBV7-9,NA,TRBJ2-3,NA,TGTGCCAGCAGCTTGTTCTCTGGAGCGGGTGGAGATACGCAGTATTTT,CASSLFSGAGGDTQYF
TRBV20-1,NA,TRBJ2-5,TRBD2,TGCAGTGCTCGACTAGCGGAAGAGACCCAGTACTTC,CSARLAEETQYF
TRBV12-3/TRBV12-4,many,TRBJ1-1,NA,TGTGCCAGCAGTTTGGCTCAGGGGCAGATCGCTTTCTTT,CASSLAQGQIAFF
TRBV3-1,many,TRBJ1-1,NA,TGTGCCAGCAGCCTCGCCGGGTCCTATGGGACTGAAGCTTTCTTT,CASSLAGSYGTEAFF
TRBV30,NA,TRBJ2-5,TRBD2,TGTGCCGGGCAAACCGGGACTAGTTGGGGGGGGTCCCAAGAGACCCAGTACTTC,CAGQTGTSWGGSQETQYF
TRBV4-1,NA,TRBJ2-3,NA,TGCGCCAGCAGCCAAGATGAGGGCCTGGGGAGGTTGCAGTATTTT,CASSQDEGLGRLQYF
TRBV20-1,NA,TRBJ2-3,NA,TGCAGTGCTAGCTCTGAGGGGACAGATACGCAGTATTTT,CSASSEGTDTQYF
TRBV20-1,NA,TRBJ1-5,NA,TGCAGTGCTGGGTTCGTCAGCCGAGGGCCCCAGCATTTT,CSAGFVSRGPQHF
TRBV2,NA,TRBJ2-1,NA,TGTGCCAGCAATCGGGAGCGGTCTAACAATGAGCAGTTCTTC,CASNRERSNNEQFF
TRBV11-2,many,TRBJ2-2,TRBD2,TGTGCCAGCAGCCTCCAACTAGCGGGGTACACCGGGGAGCTGTTTTTT,CASSLQLAGYTGELFF
TRBV7-9,many,TRBJ2-7,TRBD1,TGTGCCAGCAGCTTAGCTGGGACAGGATCCTACGAGCAGTACTTC,CASSLAGTGSYEQYF
TRBV5-6,few,TRBJ1-2,TRBD1,TGTGCCAGCAGCTTGACAGGGGGCGGGAACTATGGCTACACCTTC,CASSLTGGGNYGYTF
TRBV29-1,NA,TRBJ1-1,NA,TGCAGCGTTGAAAACAGGAGGAACACTGAAGCTTTCTTT,CSVENRRNTEAFF
TRBV20-1,many,TRBJ2-5,NA,TGCAGTGCTTCCCAAGAGACCCAGTACTTC,CSASQETQYF
TRBV5-1,NA,TRBJ2-1,TRBD2,TGCGCCAGCAGCATTTGGACTAGCGGGAGAGGAAATGAGCAGTTCTTC,CASSIWTSGRGNEQFF
TRBV30,few,TRBJ1-5,NA,TGTGCCTGGAGTGACGGGTGGAATCAGCCCCAGCATTTT,CAWSDGWNQPQHF
TRBV5-1,many,TRBJ2-3,TRBD2,TGCGCCAGCAGCTCTTCGACTAGCGGGGGCACAGATACGCAGTATTTT,CASSSSTSGGTDTQYF
TRBV12-3/TRBV12-4,many,TRBJ1-1,NA,TGTGCCAGCAGTCAAACAGGCCTCTACACTGAAGCTTTCTTT,CASSQTGLYTEAFF
TRBV4-2,NA,TRBJ2-2,NA,TGTGCCAGCAGCCTCAATCCGCCGGGGAACACCGGGGAGCTGTTTTTT,CASSLNPPGNTGELFF
TRBV20-1,few,TRBJ2-3,NA,TGCAGTGCTAGAGATCAGGCGGGGTGGGCCACAGATACGCAGTATTTT,CSARDQAGWATDTQYF
TRBV5-1,many,TRBJ2-3,NA,TGCGCCAGCAAACGGTCGGAGGTGAGCACAGATACGCAGTATTTT,CASKRSEVSTDTQYF
TRBV6-4,few,TRBJ1-5,NA,TGTGCCAGCAGTGCGGAGTGGAGCAATCAGCCCCAGCATTTT,CASSAEWSNQPQHF
TRBV21-1,many,TRBJ2-7,NA,TGTGCCAGCAGCAAAAGGTCGGGGGAGGCTAGCGGGAGGTCCCCCTACGAGCAGTACTTC,CASSKRSGEASGRSPYEQYF
TRBV28,many,TRBJ1-1,NA,TGTGCGACCTCAGGAGACGTGATGGACACTGAAGCTTTCTTT,CATSGDVMDTEAFF
TRBV3-1,NA,TRBJ1-5,NA,TGTGCCAGCAGCCAAGGTGGCGGACCCACCGGGGGCAATCAGCCCCAGCATTTT,CASSQGGGPTGGNQPQHF
TRBV20-1,once,TRBJ1-5,NA,TGCACCTACGGCCAGGCTCCGGGCGAGAAGCAGCCCCAGCATTTT,CTYGQAPGEKQPQHF
TRBV7-2,NA,TRBJ1-5,NA,TGTGCCAGCAGCTTTGCGGAACCGGCGGGCAATCAGCCCCAGCATTTT,CASSFAEPAGNQPQHF